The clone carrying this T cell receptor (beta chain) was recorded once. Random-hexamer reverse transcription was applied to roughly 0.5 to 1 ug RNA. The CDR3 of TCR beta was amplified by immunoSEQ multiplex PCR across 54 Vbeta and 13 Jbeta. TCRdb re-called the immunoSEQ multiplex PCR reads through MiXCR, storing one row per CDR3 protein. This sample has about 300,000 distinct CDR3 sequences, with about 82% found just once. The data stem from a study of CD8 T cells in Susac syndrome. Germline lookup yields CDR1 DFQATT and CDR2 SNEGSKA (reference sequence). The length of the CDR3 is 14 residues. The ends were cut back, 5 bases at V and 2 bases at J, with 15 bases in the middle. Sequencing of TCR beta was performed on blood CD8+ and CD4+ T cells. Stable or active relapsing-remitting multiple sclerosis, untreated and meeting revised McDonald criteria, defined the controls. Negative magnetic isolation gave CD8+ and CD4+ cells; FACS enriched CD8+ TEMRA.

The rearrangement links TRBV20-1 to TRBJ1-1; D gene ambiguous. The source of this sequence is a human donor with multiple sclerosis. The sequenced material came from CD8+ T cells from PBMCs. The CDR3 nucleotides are TGCAGTGCTCCCTTCCCAGACGGTAACACTGAAGCTTTCTTT. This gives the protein CSAPFPDGNTEAFF.